A selection of T cell receptor beta chains follows, all from one sample in a study of cytomegalovirus exposure and HLA in healthy donors. The data were produced by immunoSEQ multiplex PCR, yet TCRdb's version contains in-frame clones alone and is incomplete. The sample has about 140,000 clones, 65% to 70% seen once; the top ten hold around 1.6%. The sample taken for sequencing was PBMCs. These receptors originate from a human donor in good health. Both conserved end residues are part of each CDR3. Each record gives: clone size, J gene, D gene, V gene, CDR3 length, CDR3 protein, CDR3 DNA. D genes are given only for firm matches. For some rows the clone size is stated as once, few or many, or as a class when expanded; others skip it.

clone_size: few; j_call: TRBJ2-5; d_call: NA; v_call: TRBV10-3; cdr3_length: 14; cdr3_aa: CAISESEDQETQYF; cdr3_nt: TGTGCCATCAGTGAGTCGGAGGACCAAGAGACCCAGTACTTC
clone_size: NA; j_call: TRBJ2-2; d_call: NA; v_call: TRBV29-1; cdr3_length: 13; cdr3_aa: CSAGSGNTGELFF; cdr3_nt: TGCAGCGCGGGTAGCGGAAACACCGGGGAGCTGTTTTTT
clone_size: NA; j_call: TRBJ1-3; d_call: NA; v_call: TRBV18; cdr3_length: 15; cdr3_aa: CASSPKQSSGNTIYF; cdr3_nt: TGTGCCAGCTCACCAAAACAGAGCTCTGGAAACACCATATATTTT
clone_size: once; j_call: TRBJ2-7; d_call: TRBD1; v_call: TRBV29-1; cdr3_length: 14; cdr3_aa: CSVESNRGTYEQYF; cdr3_nt: TGCAGCGTTGAAAGTAACAGGGGGACCTACGAGCAGTACTTC
clone_size: few; j_call: TRBJ2-5; d_call: TRBD2; v_call: TRBV11-3; cdr3_length: 14; cdr3_aa: CASSSSGSSETQYF; cdr3_nt: TGTGCCAGCAGCTCTAGCGGGAGCAGTGAGACCCAGTACTTC
clone_size: NA; j_call: TRBJ1-1; d_call: NA; v_call: TRBV5-1; cdr3_length: 13; cdr3_aa: CASSLFLNTEAFF; cdr3_nt: TGCGCCAGCAGCTTGTTCTTGAACACTGAAGCTTTCTTT
clone_size: NA; j_call: TRBJ2-6; d_call: TRBD1; v_call: TRBV11-3; cdr3_length: 19; cdr3_aa: CASSLGLGQETTGANVLTF; cdr3_nt: TGTGCCAGCAGCTTAGGGTTGGGACAGGAGACTACTGGGGCCAACGTCCTGACTTTC
clone_size: NA; j_call: TRBJ2-7; d_call: TRBD1; v_call: TRBV6-5; cdr3_length: 12; cdr3_aa: CASSRTGDEQYF; cdr3_nt: TGTGCCAGCAGTAGGACAGGGGACGAGCAGTACTTC
clone_size: NA; j_call: TRBJ1-4; d_call: TRBD1; v_call: TRBV5-1; cdr3_length: 15; cdr3_aa: CASSSDRDWNEKLFF; cdr3_nt: TGCGCCAGCAGCTCAGACAGGGATTGGAATGAAAAACTGTTTTTT
clone_size: once; j_call: TRBJ2-7; d_call: TRBD2; v_call: TRBV12-5; cdr3_length: 15; cdr3_aa: CASGLGLAATYEQYF; cdr3_nt: TGTGCTAGTGGTTTGGGACTAGCGGCGACCTACGAGCAGTACTTC
clone_size: NA; j_call: TRBJ2-3; d_call: TRBD2; v_call: TRBV9; cdr3_length: 16; cdr3_aa: CASSTPTSPSTDTQYF; cdr3_nt: TGTGCCAGCAGCACGCCGACTAGCCCCAGCACAGATACGCAGTATTTT
clone_size: NA; j_call: TRBJ2-1; d_call: TRBD2; v_call: TRBV6-5; cdr3_length: 14; cdr3_aa: CASGSSGRSYEQFF; cdr3_nt: TGTGCCAGCGGTTCTAGCGGGAGGTCGTATGAGCAGTTCTTC
clone_size: few; j_call: TRBJ2-7; d_call: TRBD2; v_call: TRBV7-6; cdr3_length: 15; cdr3_aa: CASSLGLAGFYEQYF; cdr3_nt: TGTGCCAGCAGCTTAGGCCTAGCGGGTTTCTACGAGCAGTACTTC
clone_size: few; j_call: TRBJ2-7; d_call: TRBD1; v_call: TRBV27; cdr3_length: 17; cdr3_aa: CASSPNGRTGRDYEQYF; cdr3_nt: TGTGCCAGCAGTCCTAACGGCAGGACAGGGCGAGACTACGAGCAGTACTTC
clone_size: NA; j_call: TRBJ2-7; d_call: TRBD2; v_call: TRBV4-2; cdr3_length: 15; cdr3_aa: CASSHPLAGTEEQYF; cdr3_nt: TGTGCCAGCAGCCACCCACTAGCGGGAACGGAAGAGCAGTACTTC
clone_size: NA; j_call: TRBJ2-7; d_call: TRBD1; v_call: TRBV11-1; cdr3_length: 14; cdr3_aa: CASSLRGTGGEQYF; cdr3_nt: TGTGCCAGCAGCTTAAGAGGGACAGGGGGCGAGCAGTACTTC
clone_size: NA; j_call: TRBJ2-7; d_call: NA; v_call: TRBV5-6; cdr3_length: 16; cdr3_aa: CASSLMGGARTYEQYF; cdr3_nt: TGTGCCAGCAGCTTAATGGGGGGGGCAAGAACCTACGAGCAGTACTTC
clone_size: NA; j_call: TRBJ2-2; d_call: NA; v_call: TRBV28; cdr3_length: 15; cdr3_aa: CASRNSRGHTGELFF; cdr3_nt: TGTGCCAGCAGAAATTCCAGGGGACACACCGGGGAGCTGTTTTTT